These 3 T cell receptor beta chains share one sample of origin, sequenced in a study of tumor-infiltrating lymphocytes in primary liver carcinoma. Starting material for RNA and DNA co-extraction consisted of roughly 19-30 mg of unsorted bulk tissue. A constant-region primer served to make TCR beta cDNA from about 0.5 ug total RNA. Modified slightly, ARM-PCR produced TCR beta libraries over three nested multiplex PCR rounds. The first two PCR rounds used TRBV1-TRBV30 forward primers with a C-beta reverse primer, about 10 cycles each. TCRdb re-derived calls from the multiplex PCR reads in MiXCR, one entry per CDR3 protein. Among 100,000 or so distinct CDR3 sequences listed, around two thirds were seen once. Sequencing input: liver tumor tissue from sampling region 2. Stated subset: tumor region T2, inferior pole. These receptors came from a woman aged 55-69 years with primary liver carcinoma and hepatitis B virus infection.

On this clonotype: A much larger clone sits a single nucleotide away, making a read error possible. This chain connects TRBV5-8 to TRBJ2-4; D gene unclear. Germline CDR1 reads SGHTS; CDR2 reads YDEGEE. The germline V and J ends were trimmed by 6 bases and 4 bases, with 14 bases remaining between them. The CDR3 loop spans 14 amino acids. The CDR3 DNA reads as TGTGCCAGCAACTTCGAACAGACTAAAAACATTCAGTACTTC. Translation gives CASNFEQTKNIQYF. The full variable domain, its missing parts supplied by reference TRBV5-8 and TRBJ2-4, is EAGVTQSPTHLIKTRGQQATLRCSPISGHTSVYWYQQALGLGLQFLLWYDEGEERNRGNFPPRFSGRQFPNYSSELNVNALELEDSALYLCASNFEQTKNIQYFGAGTRLSVL.

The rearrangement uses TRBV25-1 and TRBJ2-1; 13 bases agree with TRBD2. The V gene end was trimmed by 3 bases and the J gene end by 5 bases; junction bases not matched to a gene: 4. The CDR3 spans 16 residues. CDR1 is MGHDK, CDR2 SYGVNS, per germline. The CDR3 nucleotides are TGTGCCAGCAGTGAGACTAGCGGGAGGTCCAACAATGAGCAGTTCTTC. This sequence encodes CASSETSGRSNNEQFF.

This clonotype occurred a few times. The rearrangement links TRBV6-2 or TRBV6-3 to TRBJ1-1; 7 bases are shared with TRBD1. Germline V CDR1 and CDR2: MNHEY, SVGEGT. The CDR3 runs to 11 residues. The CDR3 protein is CASGGQSEAFF. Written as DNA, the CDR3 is TGTGCAAGCGGGGGACAGTCCGAAGCTTTCTTT.